Reported below is one TCR beta chain. One entry per CDR3 protein, called by TCRdb with MiXCR from the 5' RACE reads. The table has 620,000 or so distinct CDR3 sequences, around 17% seen once. This sample was taken from a study of T cells after yellow fever vaccination. Germline V gene sequence: CDR1 LNHNV, CDR2 YYDKDF (reference sequence). Trimming took 8 bases from V and 1 from J; bases not matched to a gene: 9. CDR3 length: 17 amino acids. This sequence was found in a man aged 18 to 35 who received the YFV17D yellow fever vaccine. The chain combines TRBV15 with TRBJ2-3, with 13 positions matching TRBD2. The specimen comprised PBMCs, sampled more than 4 days after the first yellow fever vaccination. DNA of the CDR3: TGTGCCACCGGGGGACTAGCGGGACCTTGGGGCACAGATACGCAGTATTTT. Amino acid sequence: CATGGLAGPWGTDTQYF.